These 17 T cell receptor beta chains were all obtained from the same sample, sequenced in a study of memory CD4+ T cells and cytomegalovirus serostatus. The sort gate was single viable CD3+CD4+CD8-CD45RO+ cells for memory CD4+ T cells. The method was immunoSEQ multiplex PCR; TCRdb's version includes in-frame clones alone and lacks a portion of them. Of some 54,000 clones detected, more than 70% appear once; the ten largest clones hold about 1.5%. The sample taken for sequencing was memory CD4+ T cells from blood. The receptors come from an adult in good health and CMV-seropositive.

This clone was counted a single time. This sequence joins TRBV14 and TRBJ2-7, with D maybe TRBD2 (6 bases). The V end lost 4 bases, the J end lost 6 bases, and 19 bases lay between the germline ends. Germline CDR1 SGHDN, CDR2 FVKESK. This CDR3 is 15 amino acids long. CDR3 in amino acids: CASSLRFGSLGEQYF. In DNA, the CDR3 is TGTGCCAGCAGCCTTCGTTTCGGGAGCCTCGGCGAGCAGTACTTC.

V gene TRBV4-2 combines with J gene TRBJ2-2; TRBD2 matches 11 bases. Germline values: CDR1 LGHNA, CDR2 YNFKEQ. Unmatched junction bases numbered 11, after V lost 4 bases and J lost 1 base. CDR3 length equals 19 residues. CDR3 residues: CASSPGSGRADGNTGELFF. The DNA of the CDR3 is TGTGCCAGCAGCCCGGGTAGCGGGAGGGCCGATGGGAACACCGGGGAGCTGTTTTTT.

This clone was seen a single time. This rearrangement joins TRBV19 to TRBJ2-5, with a possible D match to TRBD2 (5 bases). The CDR3 is made up of 12 amino acids. Per the germline V gene, CDR1 is LNHDA and CDR2 is SQIVND (reference sequence). Trimming took 5 bases from V and 8 from J, leaving 12 bases between them. The CDR3, as DNA: TGTGCCAGTAGTTCCCCGGGAAGAACCCAGTACTTC. This codes for CASSSPGRTQYF.

The chain carries TRBV18 and TRBJ2-7; weak D call: TRBD1 (5 bases). The germline V gene encodes CDR1 KGHSH and CDR2 LQKENI. Trimming removed 3 bases from V and 4 bases from J, with 16 bases in between. The length of the CDR3 is 15 residues. The CDR3 bases are TGTGCCAGCTCACCCTCCGGTGGGGCCCTATACGAGCAGTACTTC. The encoded protein is CASSPSGGALYEQYF.

The chain carries TRBV19 and TRBJ2-1; 10 bases are shared with TRBD1. The CDR3 is made up of 14 amino acids. Germline loops: CDR1 LNHDA, CDR2 SQIVND (reference sequence). Trimming cost V 5 bases and J 6 bases; bases outside gene matches: 4. The CDR3 spells CASSWTGGLNEQFF. In DNA, the CDR3 is TGTGCCAGTAGTTGGACAGGGGGTCTCAATGAGCAGTTCTTC.

The V gene is TRBV5-8, the J gene TRBJ1-1; 8 nucleotides match TRBD1. There are 16 residues in the CDR3. The V gene's germline CDR1 is SGHTS and CDR2 YDEGEE. The ends lost 1 base at V and 4 bases at J; junction bases unmatched: 9. The CDR3 bases are TGTGCCAGCAGCTTGTGGTGGGGCAGGGGGCGCACTGAAGCTTTCTTT. It codes for CASSLWWGRGRTEAFF.

The CDR3 DNA is TGTGCCAGCAGCTTAGGGCAGCTAAGAATTTATGGCTACACCTTC. It codes for CASSLGQLRIYGYTF. The chain joins TRBV11-2 to TRBJ1-2; no clear D gene. This CDR3 is 15 amino acids long. The V gene's germline CDR1 is SGHAT and CDR2 FQNNGV. Trimming cost V 1 base and J 5 bases, with 14 bases left between them.

The V and J genes are TRBV30 and TRBJ1-2; D uncertain. The V gene's germline CDR1 is GTSNPN and CDR2 SVGIG (reference sequence). The length of the CDR3 is 11 residues. Trimming cost V 3 bases and J 6 bases, with 8 bases left between them. The CDR3: CAWRVSHGYTF. In nucleotides, the CDR3 is TGTGCCTGGAGAGTTTCCCATGGCTACACCTTC.

In its sample, this clone was seen a few times. The gene calls are TRBV19 and TRBJ1-2; no clear D. Trimming stripped 10 bases from V and 6 bases from J, with 15 bases between. The CDR3 is 12 amino acids. The germline V gene encodes CDR1 LNHDA and CDR2 SQIVND (reference sequence). The CDR3 bases are TGTGCCATCTCGGACGCCCCTAATGGCTACACCTTC. The encoded protein is CAISDAPNGYTF.

This sequence joins TRBV27 and TRBJ2-1; D gene ambiguous. V shed 1 base and J shed 12 bases, with 10 bases lying between them. The CDR3 is made up of 12 amino acids. The germline CDR1 and CDR2 sequences are MNHEY and SMNVEV (reference sequence). CDR3 loop: CASSLWAWWQFF. The CDR3 DNA reads as TGTGCCAGCAGTTTATGGGCCTGGTGGCAGTTCTTC.

By sample fraction, this clone is medium-sized. This rearrangement joins TRBV10-1 to TRBJ2-5, with D perhaps TRBD2 (6 bases). V was shortened by 1 base and J by 7 bases, with 10 bases between the two germline ends. The V gene's germline CDR1 is WNHNN and CDR2 SYGVQD (reference sequence). The CDR3 length is 13 residues. CDR3 nucleotide sequence: TGCGCCAGCAGTGAGTTGCGGGGAGGGACCCAGTACTTC. Protein: CASSELRGGTQYF.

The chain couples TRBV5-4 to TRBJ1-1, with D perhaps TRBD1 (6 bases). The CDR3 loop spans 16 amino acids. CDR1 and CDR2 (germline): SGHNT, YYREEE (reference sequence). V gave up 5 bases and J gave up 6 bases, with 23 bases separating them. The CDR3 spells CASRRGGQTTKAEAFF. CDR3 in DNA: TGTGCCAGCAGACGGGGGGGACAAACGACGAAGGCTGAAGCTTTCTTT. The entire variable domain, with the rest obtained from reference TRBV5-4 and TRBJ1-1, is as follows: ETGVTQSPTHLIKTRGQQVTLRCSSQSGHNTVSWYQQALGQGPQFIFQYYREEENGRGNFPPRFSGLQFPNYSSELNVNALELDDSALYLCASRRGGQTTKAEAFFGQGTRLTVV.

Notes on this clone: This sample includes further DNA sequences coding for the same CDR3. The V call is TRBV7-9, the J call TRBJ1-1; maybe TRBD1 (5 bases). The length of the CDR3 is 13 residues. V lost 5 bases to trimming and J lost 4 bases, with 11 bases between them. Germline CDR1 SEHNR, CDR2 FQNEAQ (reference sequence). CDR3 region: CASSPGGGTEAFF. In DNA, the CDR3 is TGTGCCAGCAGCCCTGGGGGGGGCACTGAAGCTTTCTTT.

The gene calls are TRBV5-1 and TRBJ2-5; 7 nucleotides match TRBD2. Losses at the gene ends were 7 bases for V and 1 base for J; bases not matched to a gene: 7. CDR3 size: 14 residues. Germline CDR1 reads SGHRS; CDR2 reads YFSETQ. The CDR3 reads CASGRAGSQETQYF. CDR3 bases: TGCGCCAGCGGGAGGGCAGGGTCCCAAGAGACCCAGTACTTC.

This clone occurred a few times. The chain combines TRBV6-6 with TRBJ2-5; D is unresolved. Looked up from germline, CDR1 is MNHNY and CDR2 is SVGAGI (reference sequence). This CDR3 comprises 14 residues. Trimming removed 4 bases at V and 0 bases at J, with 9 bases between. CDR3: CASSSSSYQETQYF. For the CDR3, the DNA is TGTGCCAGCAGTTCCAGCTCGTACCAAGAGACCCAGTACTTC.

Regarding this clone: This same CDR3 is encoded by further DNA sequences in the sample. The chain uses TRBV5-4 and TRBJ1-2, with D hard to call. This CDR3 is built from 14 residues. Trimming pared 0 bases from V and 1 base from J, leaving 7 bases between. Germline CDR1 and CDR2: SGHNT and YYREEE (reference sequence). CDR3: CASSLEGYNYGYTF. Written as DNA, the CDR3 is TGTGCCAGCAGCTTGGAGGGATATAACTATGGCTACACCTTC.

The CDR3 region is CAWSVPGGGYEQYF. The CDR3 DNA is TGTGCCTGGAGTGTACCCGGGGGAGGCTACGAGCAGTACTTC. This sequence joins TRBV30 and TRBJ2-7, with a tentative D call TRBD2 (6 bases). V lost 0 bases to trimming and J lost 3 bases, with 12 bases between them. The germline V gene encodes CDR1 GTSNPN and CDR2 SVGIG (reference sequence). This CDR3 has 14 amino acids.